A selection of T cell receptor beta chains follows, all from one sample in a study of T cells in Graves' hyperthyroidism and ophthalmopathy. MiXCR, applied by TCRdb to the multiplex PCR reads, yields one record per CDR3 protein. The profile shows approximately 600,000 distinct CDR3 sequences, around 15% of them singletons. Sequencing was done on a sample of blood. The receptors come from a woman in her thirties or forties with Graves' ophthalmopathy. The CDR3 runs from the conserved cysteine through the conserved F or W. A D gene is named only where the DNA matches it firmly. Clone size is stated in some rows and not others, as once, few, many or a class when expanded.

. | . | TRBJ2-7 | TRBV20-1 | CSAWSVTGYEQYF | TGCAGTGCCTGGAGTGTAACAGGCTACGAGCAGTACTTC
. | few | TRBJ1-2 | TRBV3-1 | CASSQGVDGVRGYTF | TGTGCCAGCAGCCAAGGAGTCGATGGGGTTAGAGGCTACACCTTC
. | many | TRBJ2-7 | TRBV28 | CASSLSPLYEQYF | TGTGCCAGCAGTTTATCCCCACTTTACGAGCAGTACTTC
. | many | TRBJ1-1 | TRBV12-3/TRBV12-4 | CASSSARVEAFF | TGTGCCAGCAGTTCTGCCCGAGTTGAAGCTTTCTTT
. | many | TRBJ2-5 | TRBV7-2 | CASSYKGGRETQYF | TGTGCCAGCAGCTACAAGGGGGGCCGGGAGACCCAGTACTTC
TRBD1 | many | TRBJ2-5 | TRBV12-3/TRBV12-4 | CASVQERQGKGETQYF | TGTGCCAGCGTCCAGGAAAGACAGGGAAAGGGAGAGACCCAGTACTTC
. | . | TRBJ2-2 | TRBV12-3/TRBV12-4 | CASTSRGNTGELFF | TGTGCCAGCACCTCGAGAGGAAACACCGGGGAGCTGTTTTTT
. | many | TRBJ2-7 | TRBV6-1 | CASSREQGRREQYF | TGTGCCAGCAGTCGGGAACAGGGTCGCCGCGAGCAGTACTTC
. | many | TRBJ2-7 | TRBV2 | CASTAHPADYEQYF | TGTGCCAGCACCGCACACCCGGCGGACTACGAGCAGTACTTC
TRBD2 | many | TRBJ2-7 | TRBV19 | CASTLRSGEGYEQYF | TGTGCCAGTACCCTCCGGTCGGGGGAGGGGTACGAGCAGTACTTC
TRBD1 | . | TRBJ1-5 | TRBV2 | CASSRTGSRNQPQHF | TGTGCCAGCAGTAGGACAGGGAGCCGCAATCAGCCCCAGCATTTT
. | many | TRBJ2-7 | TRBV12-3/TRBV12-4 | CASSQDWIYEQYF | TGTGCCAGCAGCCAGGACTGGATCTACGAGCAGTACTTC
. | many | TRBJ2-5 | TRBV28 | CASSFSGTQETQYF | TGTGCCAGCAGTTTTTCAGGAACCCAAGAGACCCAGTACTTC
. | many | TRBJ1-1 | TRBV29-1 | CSVEDQTATEAFF | TGCAGCGTTGAAGATCAAACTGCCACTGAAGCTTTCTTT
TRBD2 | many | TRBJ2-7 | TRBV30 | CAWGTAGGTPQYF | TGTGCCTGGGGTACGGCGGGGGGCACCCCGCAGTACTTC
. | . | TRBJ2-5 | TRBV20-1 | CSAREGSQETQYF | TGCAGTGCTAGGGAGGGGTCCCAAGAGACCCAGTACTTC
. | . | TRBJ1-1 | TRBV9 | CASSPISTNTEAFF | TGTGCCAGCAGCCCCATCTCCACGAACACTGAAGCTTTCTTT
TRBD2 | . | TRBJ2-3 | TRBV20-1 | CSAQSLPSGGPNTQYF | TGCAGTGCACAGAGCCTCCCTAGCGGAGGTCCTAATACGCAGTATTTT
. | many | TRBJ2-7 | TRBV6-5 | CASSYSVGLADEQYF | TGTGCCAGCAGTTACTCAGTTGGGCTAGCTGACGAGCAGTACTTC
. | . | TRBJ2-4 | TRBV6-1 | CASSERGWDIQYF | TGTGCCAGCAGTGAACGTGGTTGGGACATTCAGTACTTC
. | few | TRBJ2-5 | TRBV7-3 | CASSLNGMYQETQYF | TGTGCCAGCAGCTTAAACGGAATGTACCAAGAGACCCAGTACTTC
. | many | TRBJ1-5 | TRBV28 | CASRGAIHQPQHF | TGTGCCAGCAGGGGGGCGATCCATCAGCCCCAGCATTTT
TRBD1 | few | TRBJ2-7 | TRBV7-9 | CASSLRGQVDEQYF | TGTGCCAGCAGCCTTAGAGGACAGGTCGACGAGCAGTACTTC